These T cell receptor beta chains were read from a single sample in a study of human T cells and chemical hapten exposure. TCRdb redid the calling of the RACE reads with MiXCR, one entry per CDR3 protein. This table has 180,000 or so distinct CDR3 sequences, approximately 24% appearing once. Material: whole blood, obtained in connection with sensitization to the hapten diphenylcyclopropenone (DPC). Receptors were obtained from a woman aged 40 to 50 with alopecia areata. Some clones in this sample may be carry-over from other donors' samples. Each CDR3 is given with its conserved first and last residue. A D gene is named only where the DNA matches it firmly. Clone size is shown for a subset of rows, as once, few, many or a class of expanded clone.

d_call j_call clone_size v_call cdr3_aa cdr3_nt
TRBD1 TRBJ1-2 . TRBV7-3 CASSLYRGGGGYTF TGTGCCAGCAGCTTATACAGGGGAGGAGGTGGCTACACCTTC
TRBD2 TRBJ2-3 few TRBV6-4 CASSPSGIGTDTQYF TGTGCCAGCAGCCCTAGCGGGATCGGCACAGATACGCAGTATTTT
. TRBJ1-1 many TRBV20-1 CSAPSGWPDPEAFF TGCAGTGCTCCTAGTGGTTGGCCAGACCCTGAAGCTTTCTTT
TRBD1 TRBJ2-1 . TRBV7-2 CASSSNRGPLYNEQFF TGTGCCAGCAGCTCCAACAGGGGGCCGCTCTACAATGAGCAGTTCTTC
. TRBJ2-3 . TRBV24-1 CATSVRTSSTDTQYF TGTGCCACCAGTGTCAGAACCTCTAGCACAGATACGCAGTATTTT
. TRBJ2-1 few TRBV9 CASSYGEVEAHGEQFF TGTGCCAGCAGTTATGGAGAGGTAGAGGCCCACGGGGAGCAGTTCTTC
TRBD1 TRBJ2-7 . TRBV28 CASSPETGPSAEQYF TGTGCCAGCAGTCCCGAGACAGGGCCCTCTGCCGAGCAGTACTTC
TRBD1 TRBJ1-6 few TRBV20-1 CSASTGRRSYNSPLHF TGCAGTGCTTCGACAGGGAGAAGATCCTATAATTCACCCCTCCACTTT
TRBD1 TRBJ2-3 . TRBV7-2 CASTTGQGPDTQYF TGTGCCAGCACCACGGGACAGGGTCCAGATACGCAGTATTTT
TRBD1 TRBJ2-7 few TRBV20-1 CSARARTGPGSYEQYF TGCAGTGCTAGAGCCCGGACAGGTCCTGGGAGCTACGAGCAGTACTTC
TRBD1 TRBJ2-5 few TRBV29-1 CSVAYGTGKETQYF TGCAGCGTTGCCTACGGGACAGGGAAAGAGACCCAGTACTTC
TRBD1 TRBJ2-5 . TRBV29-1 CSVPRQGASETQYF TGCAGCGTTCCGCGACAGGGGGCATCAGAGACCCAGTACTTC
TRBD1 TRBJ1-2 many TRBV20-1 CSARPGQGAYGYTF TGCAGTGCTAGACCGGGACAGGGGGCCTATGGCTACACCTTC
TRBD2 TRBJ2-3 . TRBV15 CATSRDLGGRAGEQYF TGTGCCACCAGCAGAGATCTGGGGGGCAGAGCGGGAGAACAGTATTTT
. TRBJ2-3 . TRBV7-2 CASSPNGDTQYF TGTGCCAGCAGCCCCAACGGAGATACGCAGTATTTT
. TRBJ2-2 . TRBV28 CASRGVGVFTGELFF TGTGCCAGCAGGGGGGTTGGGGTATTCACCGGGGAGCTGTTTTTT
TRBD2 TRBJ2-1 medium-sized TRBV7-9 CASSFVTGGPAVEQFF TGTGCCAGCAGCTTTGTCACGGGAGGGCCCGCAGTTGAGCAGTTCTTC
TRBD2 TRBJ2-5 . TRBV6-5 CASTPGTGGRKTQYF TGTGCCAGCACTCCCGGGACGGGGGGACGGAAGACCCAGTACTTC
TRBD2 TRBJ2-3 few TRBV20-1 CSAPLAGGTDTQYF TGCAGTGCCCCCCTAGCGGGAGGCACAGATACGCAGTATTTT
TRBD1 TRBJ1-2 few TRBV2 CASIADRVGYTF TGTGCCAGCATCGCGGACAGGGTCGGCTACACCTTC
TRBD1 TRBJ1-5 . TRBV6-1 CASSRDRGLQPQHF TGTGCCAGCAGCCGGGACAGGGGGCTTCAGCCCCAGCATTTT
. TRBJ2-7 . TRBV4-3 CASSLGPGGVYEQYF TGCGCCAGCAGCCTTGGCCCCGGCGGGGTCTACGAGCAGTACTTC
. TRBJ2-2 few TRBV4-2 CASSQDQFQTTGELFF TGTGCCAGCAGCCAAGATCAGTTTCAGACCACCGGGGAGCTGTTTTTT
. TRBJ1-1 . TRBV28 CASSLPTGLFTEAFF TGTGCCAGCAGTTTACCCACAGGGCTCTTCACTGAAGCTTTCTTT
. TRBJ1-2 few TRBV3-1 CASTRDNYGYTF TGTGCCAGCACGCGCGATAACTATGGCTACACCTTC
TRBD1 TRBJ1-1 . TRBV7-8 CASSFPGGALDTEAFF TGTGCCAGCAGTTTTCCAGGGGGCGCTCTGGACACTGAAGCTTTCTTT
TRBD1 TRBJ2-1 . TRBV9 CASSVRLDRGGRNEQFF TGTGCCAGCAGCGTAAGGCTGGACAGGGGGGGAAGGAATGAGCAGTTCTTC
TRBD2 TRBJ2-6 few TRBV27 CASSLFGIERGLAGSGANVLTF TGTGCCAGCAGTTTATTTGGTATCGAGCGGGGCCTCGCGGGCTCTGGGGCCAACGTCCTGACTTTC
TRBD2 TRBJ2-1 . TRBV20-1 CSARIFGASGNNDEQFF TGCAGTGCTAGAATCTTCGGGGCGAGCGGGAATAACGATGAGCAGTTCTTC
. TRBJ2-5 . TRBV28 CASKVGGDGETQYF TGTGCCAGCAAAGTGGGAGGCGACGGTGAGACCCAGTACTTC
TRBD1 TRBJ1-4 few TRBV29-1 CSAGQALGEKLFF TGCAGCGCCGGACAGGCTCTGGGAGAAAAACTGTTTTTT